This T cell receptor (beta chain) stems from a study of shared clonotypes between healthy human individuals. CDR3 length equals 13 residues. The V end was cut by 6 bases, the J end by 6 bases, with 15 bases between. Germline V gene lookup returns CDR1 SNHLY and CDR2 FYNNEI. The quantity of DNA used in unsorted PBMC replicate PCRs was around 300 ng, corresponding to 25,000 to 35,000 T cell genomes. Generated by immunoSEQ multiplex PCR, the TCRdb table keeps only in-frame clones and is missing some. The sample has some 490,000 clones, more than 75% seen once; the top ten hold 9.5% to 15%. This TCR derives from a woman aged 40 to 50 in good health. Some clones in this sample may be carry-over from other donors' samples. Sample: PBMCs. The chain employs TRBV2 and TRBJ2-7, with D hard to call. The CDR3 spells CASSRWPYGEQYF. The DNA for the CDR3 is TGTGCCAGCAGCCGATGGCCCTACGGCGAGCAGTACTTC. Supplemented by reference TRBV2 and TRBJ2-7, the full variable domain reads EPEVTQTPSHQVTQMGQEVILRCVPISNHLYFYWYRQILGQKVEFLVSFYNNEISEKSEIFDDQFSVERPDGSNFTLKIRSTKLEDSAMYFCASSRWPYGEQYFGPGTRLTVT.